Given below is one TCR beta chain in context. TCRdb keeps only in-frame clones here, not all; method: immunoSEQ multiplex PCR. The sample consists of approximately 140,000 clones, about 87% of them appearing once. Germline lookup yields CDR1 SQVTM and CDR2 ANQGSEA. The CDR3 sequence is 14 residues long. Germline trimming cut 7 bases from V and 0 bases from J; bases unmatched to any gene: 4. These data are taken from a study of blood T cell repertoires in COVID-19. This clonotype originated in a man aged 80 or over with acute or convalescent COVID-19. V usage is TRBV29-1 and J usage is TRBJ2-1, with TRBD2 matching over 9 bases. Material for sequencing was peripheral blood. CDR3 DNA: TGCAGCGGCAGACTAGCGGCCTCCTACAATGAGCAGTTCTTC. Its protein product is CSGRLAASYNEQFF.